The 27 T cell receptor beta chains in this list originate from one sample, sequenced in a study of T cells in Graves' hyperthyroidism and ophthalmopathy (dated by TCRdb to the late 2010s). The library was made by multiplex PCR. The sequencing machine was an Illumina HiSeq 2000. TCR beta CDR3 regions were amplified from RNA transcripts. The TCR CDR3 was subjected to a first round of RT-PCR using the HTBI primer set and the Qiagen OneStep RT-PCR kit. TCRdb redid the processing of the public reads, applying fastp at Q25 and MiXCR, and retained in-frame beta chains. All rows with the same CDR3 protein become a single entry with the most common DNA and genes. In this sample the table shows roughly 710,000 distinct CDR3 sequences, under 45% of which occur a single time. The top ten clonotypes cover around 30% of the sample. The sample consisted of blood. All receptors derive from a middle-aged woman with Graves' hyperthyroidism.

This clonotype has ten or more counts. The chain has TRBV10-3 and TRBJ2-7; 7 nucleotides match TRBD1. Germline lookup yields CDR1 ENHRY and CDR2 SYGVKD. The CDR3 is 13 amino acids. V shed 5 bases and J 5 bases; nucleotides not matched to a gene: 6. CDR3 residues: CAISNTGDHEQYF. In nucleotides, the CDR3 is TGTGCCATCAGTAATACAGGGGATCACGAGCAGTACTTC.

This clonotype was seen a handful of times. The chain combines TRBV3-1 with TRBJ1-4; unclear D gene. The CDR3 consists of 13 residues. Per germline, CDR1 LGHDT and CDR2 YNNKEL (reference sequence). The V end was cut by 4 bases, the J end by 10 bases, with 13 bases between. The CDR3 reads CASSRNREGKLFF. The CDR3 DNA sequence: TGTGCCAGCAGCCGCAATCGAGAGGGAAAACTGTTTTTT. Combining the CDR3 with reference TRBV3-1 and TRBJ1-4 gives the whole variable domain DTAVSQTPKYLVTQMGNDKSIKCEQNLGHDTMYWYKQDSKKFLKIMFSYNNKELIINETVPNRFSPKSPDKAHLNLHINSLELGDSAVYFCASSRNREGKLFFGSGTQLSVL.

There are many counts of this clonotype. The chain has TRBV7-2 and TRBJ2-7; D ambiguous. Trimming left V 4 bases short and J 1 base short, with 11 bases between. The CDR3 is made up of 14 amino acids. Germline V gene sequence: CDR1 SGHTA, CDR2 FQGNSA. This chain's CDR3 is CASSSALNSYEQYF. For the CDR3, the DNA is TGTGCCAGCAGCTCGGCTCTCAATTCCTACGAGCAGTACTTC.

The chain couples TRBV10-3 to TRBJ1-2, with D possibly being TRBD1 (5 bases). Germline V gene sequence: CDR1 ENHRY, CDR2 SYGVKD. There are 15 residues in the CDR3. The V and J ends lost 8 bases and 1 base respectively, with 17 bases between them. Here the CDR3 DNA reads TGTGCCATCCAGAGCCGGGCAGGGAGTAACTATGGCTACACCTTC. Amino acids: CAIQSRAGSNYGYTF.

V and J are TRBV2 and TRBJ2-7, with D uncertain. Germline V gene sequence: CDR1 SNHLY, CDR2 FYNNEI. The CDR3 totals 14 residues. V was trimmed by 6 bases and J by 2 bases, leaving 14 bases between them. CDR3 sequence (DNA): TGTGCCAGCAGACGATTGGACGGCCCCTACGAGCAGTACTTC. This sequence encodes CASRRLDGPYEQYF.

A few counts support this clonotype. The genes are TRBV12-3 or TRBV12-4 and TRBJ1-5; TRBD1 matches 9 bases. The CDR3 spans 15 residues. V lost 6 bases, J lost 7 bases, and 10 bases stayed unmatched. The CDR3 nucleotides read TGTGCCAGCAGCAACGGACAGGGGATCTGGCAGCCCCAGCATTTT. Amino acid sequence: CASSNGQGIWQPQHF.

This clonotype showed up many times. This chain links TRBV20-1 with TRBJ2-5; tentative D call: TRBD2 (6 bases). The germline gives CDR1 DFQATT, CDR2 SNEGSKA (reference sequence). The CDR3 sequence is 13 residues long. Trimming took 6 bases from V and 7 from J, leaving 18 bases between them. The CDR3 nucleotides are TGCAGTGCCCTTCGGACGTCAGCGGGGACCCAGTACTTC. Its protein is CSALRTSAGTQYF.

This clonotype was counted a few times. The chain joins TRBV24-1 to TRBJ2-1; D is undetermined. Germline values: CDR1 KGHDR, CDR2 SFDVKD. The germline V and J ends were trimmed by 4 bases and 6 bases, with 6 bases remaining between them. This CDR3 region has 12 residues. The CDR3 bases are TGTGCCACCAGTGACTACCCCAATGAGCAGTTCTTC. The encoded protein is CATSDYPNEQFF.

This chain uses TRBV20-1 with TRBJ2-5; D unresolved. The end of the DNA fits TRBJ2-1 better, so the J call may be wrong. The germline V gene encodes CDR1 DFQATT and CDR2 SNEGSKA (reference sequence). CDR3 size: 10 residues. The DNA for the CDR3 is TGCAGTGCTTTTGACGATGAGCAGTTCTTC. Encoded protein: CSAFDDEQFF.

The V gene is TRBV12-3 or TRBV12-4, the J gene TRBJ2-2; D is perhaps TRBD2 (7 bases). The CDR3 totals 18 residues. V dropped 2 bases and J dropped 4 bases, with 20 bases sitting between them. The CDR3 spells CASSLMTRGGVRTGELFF. The DNA for the CDR3 is TGTGCCAGCAGTTTAATGACGAGGGGGGGCGTTCGCACCGGGGAGCTGTTTTTT.

Only a few counts were recorded for this clonotype. The chain carries TRBV5-1 and TRBJ1-4; D is undetermined. The CDR3 is made up of 16 amino acids. Germline CDR1 SGHRS, CDR2 YFSETQ. V was cut by 3 bases and J by 3 bases, with 15 bases left in between. The CDR3 bases are TGCGCCAGCAGCTACGGGGTACTCGGGGCTAATGAAAAACTGTTTTTT. It specifies CASSYGVLGANEKLFF.

This clonotype was seen many times. The rearrangement links TRBV7-2 to TRBJ1-4; TRBD1 might be the D (5 bases). CDR3 length equals 14 residues. Trimming cost V 2 bases and J 8 bases, with 12 bases left between them. Germline loops: CDR1 SGHTA, CDR2 FQGNSA. The CDR3: CASSLIWDGEKLFF. DNA for the CDR3: TGTGCCAGCAGCTTAATATGGGACGGCGAAAAACTGTTTTTT.

V and J are TRBV6-1 and TRBJ2-6; D is perhaps TRBD1 (6 bases). The germline V and J ends were trimmed by 5 bases and 2 bases, with 16 bases remaining between them. The germline V gene has CDR1 MNHNS and CDR2 SASEGT. There are 17 residues in the CDR3. CDR3 residues: CASSLKTTGAGANVLTF. The CDR3, as DNA: TGTGCCAGCAGTCTAAAAACGACAGGTGCTGGGGCCAACGTCCTGACTTTC.

The chain has TRBV5-4 and TRBJ2-7, with 7 bases fitting TRBD1. Germline CDR1 reads SGHNT; CDR2 reads YYREEE (reference sequence). With V trimmed by 4 bases and J by 4 bases, 8 bases remained unmatched. The CDR3 is 14 amino acids. CDR3 in amino acids: CASSPGTVQYEQYF. The CDR3 region has the DNA TGTGCCAGCAGCCCGGGGACAGTTCAGTACGAGCAGTACTTC.

This chain links TRBV11-2 with TRBJ2-2; D is ambiguous. Germline-derived CDR1 and CDR2 are SGHAT and FQNNGV. The CDR3 covers 13 residues. The V end was cut by 7 bases, the J end by 1 base, with 7 bases between. This chain's CDR3 is CASTEQNTGELFF. In DNA form, the CDR3 reads TGTGCCAGCACCGAGCAGAACACCGGGGAGCTGTTTTTT.

The chain uses TRBV29-1 and TRBJ2-7; 8 bases agree with TRBD1. The CDR3 covers 13 residues. The germline V gene has CDR1 SQVTM and CDR2 ANQGSEA. Trimming took 8 bases from V and 4 from J; bases not matched to a gene: 10. DNA for the CDR3: TGCAGCCAATCCGACAGGGGTAGATACGAGCAGTACTTC. It translates to CSQSDRGRYEQYF.

This clonotype was seen more than once but under ten times. The rearrangement links TRBV4-3 to TRBJ1-1; 9 bases are a match to TRBD1. CDR1 is LGHNA, CDR2 YSLEER, per germline. J lost 3 bases, V lost 8 bases, and 7 bases had no gene match. This CDR3 is 14 amino acids long. The CDR3 DNA reads TGCGCCAGCTCCTGGACAGGGGTGGACACTGAAGCTTTCTTT. Protein: CASSWTGVDTEAFF.

The chain employs TRBV7-2 and TRBJ1-4, with D maybe TRBD1 (6 bases). Deletions cut 3 bases from V and 8 bases from J, with 16 bases between. CDR1 and CDR2 from the germline V gene are SGHTA and FQGNSA. The CDR3 has 15 amino acids. CDR3 sequence (DNA): TGTGCCAGCAGCTTGGAATCAGGGGCAGGGGAAAAACTGTTTTTT. This gives the protein CASSLESGAGEKLFF.

The DNA for the CDR3 is TGTGCCATCAGTGAGTTTGTCAGAAGTCAGGGCAATCAGCCCCAGCATTTT. Protein sequence: CAISEFVRSQGNQPQHF. V gene TRBV10-3 combines with J gene TRBJ1-5; D remains unclear. Germline CDR1 reads ENHRY; CDR2 reads SYGVKD. The V gene lost 1 base and the J gene lost 2 bases, with 15 bases spanning the gap. The CDR3 has 17 residues.

This clonotype was detected ten times or more. The chain carries TRBV12-3 or TRBV12-4 and TRBJ1-5; unclear D gene. Trimming took 7 bases from V and 0 from J, leaving 10 bases between them. The CDR3 is 14 residues long. CDR3 residues: CASTSLDSNQPQHF. For the CDR3, the DNA is TGTGCCAGCACTAGCTTGGATAGCAATCAGCCCCAGCATTTT.

There are a few counts of this clonotype. This CDR3 is CASSLGLAGGPDEQYF. In DNA, the CDR3 is TGTGCCAGCAGCTTAGGACTAGCGGGAGGGCCCGACGAGCAGTACTTC. The chain carries TRBV7-6 and TRBJ2-7, with TRBD2 identical over 14 bases. J lost 5 bases, V lost 1 base, and 4 bases had no gene match. Germline V gene lookup returns CDR1 SGHVS and CDR2 FNYEAQ. The CDR3 has 16 residues.

There are many counts of this clonotype. The rearrangement joins TRBV9 to TRBJ2-7; D is perhaps TRBD2 (5 bases). The CDR3 contains 15 residues. The V gene lost 0 bases and the J gene lost 0 bases, with 10 bases spanning the gap. Germline V gene data show CDR1 as SGDLS and CDR2 as YYNGEE. CDR3: CASSVDLGSSYEQYF. CDR3 coding DNA: TGTGCCAGCAGCGTAGACCTGGGGAGCTCCTACGAGCAGTACTTC.

The J gene is TRBJ2-7, the V gene TRBV29-1, with 10 bases lining up with TRBD1. The CDR3 spans 12 residues. V was clipped by 7 bases and J by 2 bases; unmatched bases: 2. Germline-derived CDR1 and CDR2 are SQVTM and ANQGSEA. This CDR3 reads CSGDRGTYEQYF. In DNA form, the CDR3 reads TGCAGCGGGGACAGGGGCACCTACGAGCAGTACTTC.

This clonotype has a handful of counts. The rearrangement uses TRBV27 and TRBJ2-2; no clear D. Germline V gives CDR1 MNHEY, CDR2 SMNVEV (reference sequence). The CDR3 extends over 12 amino acids. V was pared by 4 bases and J by 7 bases, with 7 bases between. This chain's CDR3 is CASSSDGGELFF. In nucleotides, the CDR3 is TGTGCCAGCAGTTCTGACGGCGGGGAGCTGTTTTTT.

There are many counts of this clonotype. The chain is built from TRBV5-6 and TRBJ1-6; unclear D gene. The CDR3 contains 14 residues. V gave up 2 bases and J gave up 10 bases, with 13 bases separating them. Germline CDR1 is SGHDT and CDR2 is YYEEEE. CDR3 nucleotide sequence: TGTGCCAGCAGCTTTAGGCAGGAAGCGTCACCCCTCCACTTT. Translating gives CASSFRQEASPLHF.

This clonotype was seen a few times. The chain couples TRBV5-1 to TRBJ1-5; TRBD1 is a possible D gene (5 bases). The V gene lost 4 bases and the J gene lost 0 bases, with 11 bases spanning the gap. The CDR3 sequence is 15 residues long. Germline CDR1 is SGHRS and CDR2 is YFSETQ. The CDR3 spells CASSLGLNSNQPQHF. In DNA, the CDR3 is TGCGCCAGCAGCCTGGGACTTAATAGCAATCAGCCCCAGCATTTT.

In its sample, this clonotype was seen a few times. This chain connects TRBV24-1 to TRBJ2-3, with D unresolved. CDR3 size: 13 residues. The germline V and J ends were trimmed by 4 bases and 0 bases, with 4 bases remaining between them. Germline lookup yields CDR1 KGHDR and CDR2 SFDVKD. The CDR3 is CATSDRSTDTQYF. CDR3 DNA sequence: TGTGCCACCAGTGACCGAAGCACAGATACGCAGTATTTT.